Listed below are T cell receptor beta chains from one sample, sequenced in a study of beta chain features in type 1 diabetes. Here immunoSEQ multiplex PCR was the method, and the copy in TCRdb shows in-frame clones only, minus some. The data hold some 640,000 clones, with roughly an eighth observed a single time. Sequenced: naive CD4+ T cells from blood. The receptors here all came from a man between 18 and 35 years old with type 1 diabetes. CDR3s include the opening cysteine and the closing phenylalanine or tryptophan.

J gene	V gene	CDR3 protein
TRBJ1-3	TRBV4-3	CASSQGQGLSGNTIYF
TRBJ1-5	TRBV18	CASSPPSGTGYYQPQHF
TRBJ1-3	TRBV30	CACNTGQGSGNTIYF
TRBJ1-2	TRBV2	CASSETLLPGPNYGYTF
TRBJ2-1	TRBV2	CASSEVLVLSGEQFF
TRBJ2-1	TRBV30	CAWFSLAGASYNEQFF
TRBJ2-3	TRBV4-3	CASSQEGTGLVTQYF
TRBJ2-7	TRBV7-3	CASSPGGPGHYEQYF
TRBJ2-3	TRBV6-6	CASSIRLEADTQYF
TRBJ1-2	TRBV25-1	CASSEWGQGGYTF
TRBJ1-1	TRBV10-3	CAISESQGNTEAFF
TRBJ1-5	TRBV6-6	CAARQGFSNQPQHF
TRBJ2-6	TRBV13	CASSLDLSGANVLTF
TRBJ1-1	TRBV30	CAWSVQGNTEAFF
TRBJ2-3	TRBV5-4	CASTPAGVRSDTQYF